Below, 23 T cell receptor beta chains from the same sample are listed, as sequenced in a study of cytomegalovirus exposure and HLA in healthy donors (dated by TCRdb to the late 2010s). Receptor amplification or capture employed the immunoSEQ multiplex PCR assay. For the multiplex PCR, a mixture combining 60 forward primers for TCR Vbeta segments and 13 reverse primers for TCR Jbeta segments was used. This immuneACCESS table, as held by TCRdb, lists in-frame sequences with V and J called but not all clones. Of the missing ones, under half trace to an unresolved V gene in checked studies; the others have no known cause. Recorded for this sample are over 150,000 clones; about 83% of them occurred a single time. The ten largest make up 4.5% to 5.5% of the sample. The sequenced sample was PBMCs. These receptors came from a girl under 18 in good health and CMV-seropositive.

The CDR3 loop reads CASSKARGGGNTIYF. The CDR3 DNA is TGTGCCAGCAGCAAAGCGAGGGGGGGAGGAAACACCATATATTTT. This sequence joins TRBV21-1 and TRBJ1-3. TRBV21-1 is labeled a pseudogene. The CDR3 covers 15 residues.

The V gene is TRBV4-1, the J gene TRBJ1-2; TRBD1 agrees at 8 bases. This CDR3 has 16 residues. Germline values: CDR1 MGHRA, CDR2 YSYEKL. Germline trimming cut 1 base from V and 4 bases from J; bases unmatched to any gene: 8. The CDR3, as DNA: TGCGCCAGCAGCCAAGGGCAGGACAGGGCCGGCTATGGCTACACCTTC. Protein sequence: CASSQGQDRAGYGYTF.

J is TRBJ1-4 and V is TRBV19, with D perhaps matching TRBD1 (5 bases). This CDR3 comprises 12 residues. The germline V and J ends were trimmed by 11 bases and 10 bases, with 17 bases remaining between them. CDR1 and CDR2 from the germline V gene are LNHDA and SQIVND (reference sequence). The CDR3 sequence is CAPLGGKGKLFF. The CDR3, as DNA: TGTGCCCCCCTCGGGGGAAAGGGAAAACTGTTTTTT. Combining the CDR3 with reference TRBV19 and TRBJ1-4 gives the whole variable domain DGGITQSPKYLFRKEGQNVTLSCEQNLNHDAMYWYRQDPGQGLRLIYYSQIVNDFQKGDIAEGYSVSREKKESFPLTVTSAQKNPTAFYLCAPLGGKGKLFFGSGTQLSVL.

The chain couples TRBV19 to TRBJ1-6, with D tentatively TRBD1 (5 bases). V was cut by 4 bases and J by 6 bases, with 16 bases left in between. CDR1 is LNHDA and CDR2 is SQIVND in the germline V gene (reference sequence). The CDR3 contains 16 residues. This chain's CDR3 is CASSTHPGGSNSPLHF. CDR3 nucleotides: TGTGCCAGTAGTACTCATCCCGGGGGAAGTAATTCACCCCTCCACTTT.

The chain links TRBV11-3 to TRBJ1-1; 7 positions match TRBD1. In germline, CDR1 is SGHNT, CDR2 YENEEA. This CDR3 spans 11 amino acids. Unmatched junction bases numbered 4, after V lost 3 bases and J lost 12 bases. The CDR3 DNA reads TGTGCCAGCAGCTTCCGGGACAGATCTTTCTTT. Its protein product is CASSFRDRSFF.

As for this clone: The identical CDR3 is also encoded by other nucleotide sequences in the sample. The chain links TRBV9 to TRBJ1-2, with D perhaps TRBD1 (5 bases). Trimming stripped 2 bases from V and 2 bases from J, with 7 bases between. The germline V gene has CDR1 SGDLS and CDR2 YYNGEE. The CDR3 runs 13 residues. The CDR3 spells CASSVGGNYGYTF. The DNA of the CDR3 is TGTGCCAGCAGCGTTGGGGGGAACTATGGCTACACCTTC.

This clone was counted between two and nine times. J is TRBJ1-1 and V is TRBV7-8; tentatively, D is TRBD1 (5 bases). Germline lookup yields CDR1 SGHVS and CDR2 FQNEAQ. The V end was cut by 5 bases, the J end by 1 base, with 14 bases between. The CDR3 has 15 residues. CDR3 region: CASSASTETNTEAFF. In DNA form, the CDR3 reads TGTGCCAGCAGCGCATCGACAGAGACGAACACTGAAGCTTTCTTT.

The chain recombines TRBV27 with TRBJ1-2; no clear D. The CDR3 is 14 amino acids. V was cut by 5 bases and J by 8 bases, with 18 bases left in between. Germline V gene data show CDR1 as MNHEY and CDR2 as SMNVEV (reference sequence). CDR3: CASSPGSTSLGYTF. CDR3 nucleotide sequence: TGTGCCAGCAGTCCCGGGTCTACCTCGTTGGGCTACACCTTC.

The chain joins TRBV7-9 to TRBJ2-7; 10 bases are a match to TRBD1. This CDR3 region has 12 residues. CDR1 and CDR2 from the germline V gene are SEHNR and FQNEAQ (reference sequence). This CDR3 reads CTPGQGPRQKYF. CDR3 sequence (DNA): TGTACTCCGGGACAGGGGCCGCGTCAGAAGTACTTC. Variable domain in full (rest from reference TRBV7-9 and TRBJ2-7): DTGVSQNPRHKITKRGQNVTFRCDPISEHNRLYWYRQTLGQGPEFLTYFQNEAQLEKSRLLSDRFSAERPKGSFSTLEIQRTEQGDSAMYLCTPGQGPRQKYFGPGTRLTVT.

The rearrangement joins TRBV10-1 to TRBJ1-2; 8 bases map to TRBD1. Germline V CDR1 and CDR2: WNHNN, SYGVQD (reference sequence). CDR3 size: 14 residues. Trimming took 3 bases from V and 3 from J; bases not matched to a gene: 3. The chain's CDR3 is CASSDRQGYYGYTF. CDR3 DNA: TGCGCCAGCAGTGACCGACAGGGGTACTATGGCTACACCTTC.

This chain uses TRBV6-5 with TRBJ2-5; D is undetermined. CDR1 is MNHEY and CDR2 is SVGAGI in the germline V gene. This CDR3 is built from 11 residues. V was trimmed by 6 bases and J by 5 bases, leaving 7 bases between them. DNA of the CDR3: TGTGCCAGCAGCCTCGGGGAGACCCAGTACTTC. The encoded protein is CASSLGETQYF.

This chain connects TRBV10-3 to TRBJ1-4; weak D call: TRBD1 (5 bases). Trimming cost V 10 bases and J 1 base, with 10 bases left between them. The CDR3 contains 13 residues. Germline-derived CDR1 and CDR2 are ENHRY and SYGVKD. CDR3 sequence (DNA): TGTGCCACCAGCGGGGGAACTAATGAAAAACTGTTTTTT. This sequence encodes CATSGGTNEKLFF.

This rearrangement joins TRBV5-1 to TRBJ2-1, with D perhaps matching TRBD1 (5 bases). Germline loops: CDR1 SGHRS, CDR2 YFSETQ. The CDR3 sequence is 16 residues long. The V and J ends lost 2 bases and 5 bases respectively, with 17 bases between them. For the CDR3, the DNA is TGCGCCAGCAGCTTATTATGGGGCCTAACCAACAATGAGCAGTTCTTC. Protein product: CASSLLWGLTNNEQFF.

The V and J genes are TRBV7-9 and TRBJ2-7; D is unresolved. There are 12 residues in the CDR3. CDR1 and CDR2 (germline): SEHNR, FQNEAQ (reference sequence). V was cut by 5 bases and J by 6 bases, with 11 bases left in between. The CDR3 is CASSQATGEQYF. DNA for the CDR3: TGTGCCAGCAGCCAGGCCACCGGCGAGCAGTACTTC.

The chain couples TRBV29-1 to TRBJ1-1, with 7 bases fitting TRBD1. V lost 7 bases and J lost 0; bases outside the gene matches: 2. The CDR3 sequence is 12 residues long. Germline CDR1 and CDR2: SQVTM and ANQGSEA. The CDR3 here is CSAGQLNTEAFF. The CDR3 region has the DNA TGCAGCGCGGGACAGCTGAACACTGAAGCTTTCTTT.

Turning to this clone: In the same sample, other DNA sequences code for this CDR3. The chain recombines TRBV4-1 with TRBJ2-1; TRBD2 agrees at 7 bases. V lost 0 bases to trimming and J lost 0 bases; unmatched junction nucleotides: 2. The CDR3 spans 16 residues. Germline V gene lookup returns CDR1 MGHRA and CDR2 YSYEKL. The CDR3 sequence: CASSQERGSSYNEQFF. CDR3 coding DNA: TGCGCCAGCAGCCAAGAGCGGGGGAGCTCCTACAATGAGCAGTTCTTC.

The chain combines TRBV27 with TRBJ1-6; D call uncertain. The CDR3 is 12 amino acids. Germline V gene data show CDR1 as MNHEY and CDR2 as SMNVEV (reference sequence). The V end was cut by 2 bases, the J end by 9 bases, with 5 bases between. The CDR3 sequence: CASSLGLSPLHF. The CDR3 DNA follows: TGTGCCAGCAGTTTAGGACTTTCACCCCTCCACTTT.

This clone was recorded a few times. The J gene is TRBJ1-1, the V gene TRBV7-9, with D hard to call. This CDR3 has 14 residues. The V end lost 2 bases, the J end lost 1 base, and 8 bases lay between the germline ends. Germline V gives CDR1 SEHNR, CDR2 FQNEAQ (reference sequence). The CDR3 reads CASSLRVGNTEAFF. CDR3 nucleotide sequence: TGTGCCAGCAGCTTACGGGTCGGGAACACTGAAGCTTTCTTT.

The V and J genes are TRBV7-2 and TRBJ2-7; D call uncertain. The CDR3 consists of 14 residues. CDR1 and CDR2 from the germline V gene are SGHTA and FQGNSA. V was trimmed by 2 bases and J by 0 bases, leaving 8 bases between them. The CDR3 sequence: CASSLSRNSYEQYF. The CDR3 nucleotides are TGTGCCAGCAGCTTATCCAGGAACTCCTACGAGCAGTACTTC.

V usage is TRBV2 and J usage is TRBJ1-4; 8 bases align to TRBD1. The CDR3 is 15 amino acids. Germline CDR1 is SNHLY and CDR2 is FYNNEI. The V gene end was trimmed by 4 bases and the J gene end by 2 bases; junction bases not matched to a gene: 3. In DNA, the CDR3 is TGTGCCAGCAGTGTACAGGGGGTCACTAATGAAAAACTGTTTTTT. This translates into CASSVQGVTNEKLFF. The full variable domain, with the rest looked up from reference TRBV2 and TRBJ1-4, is EPEVTQTPSHQVTQMGQEVILRCVPISNHLYFYWYRQILGQKVEFLVSFYNNEISEKSEIFDDQFSVERPDGSNFTLKIRSTKLEDSAMYFCASSVQGVTNEKLFFGSGTQLSVL.

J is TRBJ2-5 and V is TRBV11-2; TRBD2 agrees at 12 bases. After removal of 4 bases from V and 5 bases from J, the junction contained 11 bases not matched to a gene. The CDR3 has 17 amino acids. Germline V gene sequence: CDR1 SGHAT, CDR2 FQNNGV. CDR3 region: CASSSLAGGPHSETQYF. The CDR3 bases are TGTGCCAGCAGCTCCCTAGCGGGGGGGCCCCACTCGGAGACCCAGTACTTC. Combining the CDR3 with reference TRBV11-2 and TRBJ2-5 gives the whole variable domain EAGVAQSPRYKIIEKRQSVAFWCNPISGHATLYWYQQILGQGPKLLIQFQNNGVVDDSQLPKDRFSAERLKGVDSTLKIQPAKLEDSAVYLCASSSLAGGPHSETQYFGPGTRLLVL.

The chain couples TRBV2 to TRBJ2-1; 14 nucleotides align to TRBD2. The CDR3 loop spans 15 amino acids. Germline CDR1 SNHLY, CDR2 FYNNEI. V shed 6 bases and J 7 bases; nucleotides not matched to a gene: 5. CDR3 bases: TGTGCCAGCAGACCGACTAGCGGGGGGGCAAATGAGCAGTTCTTC. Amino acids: CASRPTSGGANEQFF.

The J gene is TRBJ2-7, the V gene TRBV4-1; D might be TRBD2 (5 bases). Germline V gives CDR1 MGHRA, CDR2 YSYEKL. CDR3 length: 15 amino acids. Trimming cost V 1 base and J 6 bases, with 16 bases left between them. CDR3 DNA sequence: TGCGCCAGCAGCCAAGCCAGGCGGGCCTTTTCCGAGCAGTACTTC. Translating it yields CASSQARRAFSEQYF.